The rows below give T cell receptor beta chains drawn from one sample of a study of OX40 agonist ivuxolimab in advanced cancers. Measured with immunoSEQ multiplex PCR; TCRdb has only the in-frame clones, and not every one. The sample holds about 70,000 clones, 90% to 95% seen once. The material sequenced was CD4+ or CD8+ T cells sorted from blood, taken in a trial of the OX40 agonist ivuxolimab. The origin of the receptors is an adult with an advanced solid tumor such as melanoma, head and neck, liver or kidney cancer. The CDR3 runs from the conserved cysteine through the conserved F or W. A D gene is named only where the DNA matches it firmly. Some rows mark clone size as missing; the rest say once, few, many or name a class of expanded clone.

CDR3 protein: CASSLSGREETQYF; CDR3 DNA: TGTGCCAGCAGTTTATCTGGCAGAGAAGAGACCCAGTACTTC; V gene: TRBV27; D gene: .; clone size: once; J gene: TRBJ2-5
CDR3 protein: CASHRGQTEAFF; CDR3 DNA: TGTGCCAGCCACAGGGGGCAGACTGAAGCTTTCTTT; V gene: TRBV5-5; D gene: TRBD1; clone size: .; J gene: TRBJ1-1
CDR3 protein: CASRGPGQLTYEQYF; CDR3 DNA: TGTGCCAGCAGAGGTCCGGGACAGCTTACCTACGAGCAGTACTTC; V gene: TRBV2; D gene: TRBD1; clone size: .; J gene: TRBJ2-7
CDR3 protein: CASSLEGTGGRGNEKLFF; CDR3 DNA: TGTGCCAGCAGCTTAGAGGGGACAGGGGGCCGGGGGAATGAAAAACTGTTTTTT; V gene: TRBV7-9; D gene: TRBD1; clone size: .; J gene: TRBJ1-4
CDR3 protein: CASSPPGNTEAFF; CDR3 DNA: TGTGCCAGCAGTCCCCCGGGGAACACTGAAGCTTTCTTT; V gene: TRBV27; D gene: .; clone size: few; J gene: TRBJ1-1
CDR3 protein: CASSLWDRYEQYF; CDR3 DNA: TGTGCCAGCAGCCTATGGGACCGCTACGAGCAGTACTTC; V gene: TRBV13; D gene: .; clone size: once; J gene: TRBJ2-7
CDR3 protein: CASSADTGGGETQYF; CDR3 DNA: TGTGCCAGCAGCGCCGATACAGGGGGCGGTGAGACCCAGTACTTC; V gene: TRBV9; D gene: TRBD1; clone size: .; J gene: TRBJ2-5
CDR3 protein: CASSLAWLVEQYF; CDR3 DNA: TGTGCCAGCAGCTTAGCTTGGCTCGTAGAGCAGTACTTC; V gene: TRBV11-2; D gene: .; clone size: .; J gene: TRBJ2-7
CDR3 protein: CASSLSPGPRTDTQYF; CDR3 DNA: TGTGCCAGCAGCTTGTCTCCGGGACCCCGGACAGATACGCAGTATTTT; V gene: TRBV7-2; D gene: .; clone size: .; J gene: TRBJ2-3
CDR3 protein: CASSVGSGGTGELFF; CDR3 DNA: TGTGCCAGCAGCGTAGGGAGCGGGGGAACCGGGGAGCTGTTTTTT; V gene: TRBV9; D gene: TRBD2; clone size: .; J gene: TRBJ2-2
CDR3 protein: CASSSGVSELFF; CDR3 DNA: TGCGCCAGCAGCTCAGGGGTCTCGGAACTGTTTTTT; V gene: TRBV5-1; D gene: .; clone size: .; J gene: TRBJ1-4
CDR3 protein: CASSLGFPLNYGYTF; CDR3 DNA: TGTGCCAGCAGCTTGGGCTTTCCCCTTAACTATGGCTACACCTTC; V gene: TRBV5-6; D gene: .; clone size: .; J gene: TRBJ1-2
CDR3 protein: CASSQNRDPYTDTQYF; CDR3 DNA: TGCGCCAGCAGCCAAAACCGGGACCCTTACACAGATACGCAGTATTTT; V gene: TRBV4-3; D gene: .; clone size: .; J gene: TRBJ2-3
CDR3 protein: CASRSGNTIYF; CDR3 DNA: TGTGCCAGCCGGTCGGGAAACACCATATATTTT; V gene: TRBV9; D gene: .; clone size: .; J gene: TRBJ1-3
CDR3 protein: CASSPKTEAFF; CDR3 DNA: TGTGCCAGCTCACCTAAGACTGAAGCTTTCTTT; V gene: TRBV18; D gene: .; clone size: .; J gene: TRBJ1-1
CDR3 protein: CASSVQQSRANVLTF; CDR3 DNA: TGCGCCAGCAGTGTCCAACAAAGTCGGGCCAACGTCCTGACTTTC; V gene: TRBV23-1; D gene: .; clone size: .; J gene: TRBJ2-6
CDR3 protein: CAISGTGDSYEQYF; CDR3 DNA: TGTGCCATCAGTGGGACAGGCGACTCCTACGAGCAGTACTTC; V gene: TRBV10-3; D gene: TRBD1; clone size: .; J gene: TRBJ2-7